Described below is a single T cell receptor beta chain sequence and its context. Its antigen is unknown. This record belongs to a study of cytomegalovirus exposure and HLA in healthy donors. Notes on the study in general: Fewer than 20,000 TCR beta sequences were associated with HLA alleles at 0.05 false discovery rate in a later analysis. Earlier analysis found most TCR beta V segments productive about 87% or about 30% of the time.

The PCR employed 60 Vbeta primers together with 13 Jbeta primers. Method: immunoSEQ multiplex PCR; TCRdb's copy keeps in-frame clones and lacks some. Its table lists about 130,000 clones. The CDR3 consists of 14 residues. The V gene's germline CDR1 is SNHLY and CDR2 FYNNEI. V shed 6 bases and J shed 0 bases, with 12 bases lying between them. The source of this sequence is a woman aged 40-49 years in good health and CMV-seropositive. The chain links TRBV2 to TRBJ2-7; the D is unclear. Input material: PBMCs. The CDR3 coding sequence is TGTGCCAGCAGACCTAAGTCTCGCTCCTACGAGCAGTACTTC. It encodes CASRPKSRSYEQYF.